This T cell receptor (beta chain) stems from a study of blood T cells in healthy people across ages. Study outcomes and limitations: More naive CD4+ cells and higher diversity marked long-lived donors relative to aged donors.

Germline-derived CDR1 and CDR2 are MDHEN and SYDVKM. CDR3 length equals 18 residues. A second PCR, run for roughly 7 to 11 cycles, used a sample-barcoded 5' primer plus a J-beta primer mix. With 12 random nucleotides, a template-switch adaptor tagged each individual cDNA molecule. Every sample gave at least 3 million paired-end reads containing CDR3. MiXCR was run by TCRdb on the 5' RACE reads, yielding one entry per CDR3 protein. The repertoire has around 970,000 distinct CDR3 sequences, roughly 50% of them found once; the top ten carry roughly 23%. Peripheral blood, approximately 10 milliliters per donor, was collected. As to this clonotype: Its cognate antigen is unknown. Mismatch with germline at one junction end may stem from a read error.

This sequence joins TRBV28 and TRBJ2-7; weak D call: TRBD2 (5 bases). The sequence came from a woman between 55 and 75 years old in good health. The material sequenced was blood. The CDR3 nucleotides read TGTGCCGGCAGTTCCCACAGAGTCGGGGTCCTACTCTCCTACGAGCAGTACTTC. The encoded protein is CAGSSHRVGVLLSYEQYF.